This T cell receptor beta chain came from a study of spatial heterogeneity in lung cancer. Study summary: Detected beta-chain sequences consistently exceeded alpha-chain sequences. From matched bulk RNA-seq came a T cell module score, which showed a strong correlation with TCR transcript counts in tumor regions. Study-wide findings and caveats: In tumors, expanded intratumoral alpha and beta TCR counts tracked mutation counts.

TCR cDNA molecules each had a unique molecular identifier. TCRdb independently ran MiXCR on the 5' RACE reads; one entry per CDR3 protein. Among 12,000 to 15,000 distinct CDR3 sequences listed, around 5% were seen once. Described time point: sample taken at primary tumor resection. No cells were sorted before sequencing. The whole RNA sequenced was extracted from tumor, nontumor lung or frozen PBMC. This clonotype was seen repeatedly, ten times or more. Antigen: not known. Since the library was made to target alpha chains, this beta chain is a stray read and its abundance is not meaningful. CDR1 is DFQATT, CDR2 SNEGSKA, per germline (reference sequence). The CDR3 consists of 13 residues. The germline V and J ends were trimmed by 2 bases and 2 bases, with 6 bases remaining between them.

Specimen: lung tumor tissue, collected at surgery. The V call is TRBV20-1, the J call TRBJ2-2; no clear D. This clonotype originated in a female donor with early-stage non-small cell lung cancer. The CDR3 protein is CSARSINTGELFF. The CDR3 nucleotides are TGCAGTGCTAGATCCATAAACACCGGGGAGCTGTTTTTT.